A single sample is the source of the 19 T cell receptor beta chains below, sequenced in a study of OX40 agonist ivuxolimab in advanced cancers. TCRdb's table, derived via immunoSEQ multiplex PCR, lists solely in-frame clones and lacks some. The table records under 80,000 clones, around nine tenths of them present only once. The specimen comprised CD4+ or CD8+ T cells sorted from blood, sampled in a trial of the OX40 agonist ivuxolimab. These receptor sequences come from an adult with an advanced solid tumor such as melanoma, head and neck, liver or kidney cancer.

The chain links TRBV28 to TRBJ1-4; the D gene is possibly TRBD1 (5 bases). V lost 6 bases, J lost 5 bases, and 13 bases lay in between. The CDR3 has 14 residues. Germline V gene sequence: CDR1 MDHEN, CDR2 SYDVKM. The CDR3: CASRGPGSNEKLFF. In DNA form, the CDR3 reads TGTGCCAGCAGGGGCCCAGGGTCGAATGAAAAACTGTTTTTT.

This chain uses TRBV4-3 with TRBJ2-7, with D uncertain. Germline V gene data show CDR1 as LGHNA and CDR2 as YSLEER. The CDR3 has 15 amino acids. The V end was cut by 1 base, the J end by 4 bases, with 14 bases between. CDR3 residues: CASSQGAGQAYEQYF. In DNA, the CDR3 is TGCGCCAGCAGCCAAGGAGCCGGGCAGGCGTACGAGCAGTACTTC.

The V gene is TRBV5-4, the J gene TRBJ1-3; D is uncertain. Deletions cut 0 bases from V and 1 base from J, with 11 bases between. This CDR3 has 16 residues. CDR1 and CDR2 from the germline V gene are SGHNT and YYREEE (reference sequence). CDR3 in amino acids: CASSLVSDVSGNTIYF. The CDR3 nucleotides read TGTGCCAGCAGCTTGGTGAGCGACGTATCTGGAAACACCATATATTTT.

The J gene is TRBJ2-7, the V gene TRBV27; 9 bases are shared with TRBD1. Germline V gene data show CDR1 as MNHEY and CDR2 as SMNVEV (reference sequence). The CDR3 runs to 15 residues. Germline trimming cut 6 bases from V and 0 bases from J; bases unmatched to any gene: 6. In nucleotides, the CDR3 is TGTGCCAGCAGGAAAGACAGGGGGAACTCCTACGAGCAGTACTTC. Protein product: CASRKDRGNSYEQYF.

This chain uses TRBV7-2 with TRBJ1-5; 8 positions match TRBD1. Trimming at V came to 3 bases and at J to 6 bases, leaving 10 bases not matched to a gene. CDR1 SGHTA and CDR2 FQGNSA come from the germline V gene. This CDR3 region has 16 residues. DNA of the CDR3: TGTGCCAGCAGCTTCGGGGGTGGGGACAGGTCTCAGCCCCAGCATTTT. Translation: CASSFGGGDRSQPQHF. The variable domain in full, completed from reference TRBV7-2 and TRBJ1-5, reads GAGVSQSPSNKVTEKGKDVELRCDPISGHTALYWYRQSLGQGLEFLIYFQGNSAPDKSGLPSDRFSAERTGGSVSTLTIQRTQQEDSAVYLCASSFGGGDRSQPQHFGDGTRLSIL.

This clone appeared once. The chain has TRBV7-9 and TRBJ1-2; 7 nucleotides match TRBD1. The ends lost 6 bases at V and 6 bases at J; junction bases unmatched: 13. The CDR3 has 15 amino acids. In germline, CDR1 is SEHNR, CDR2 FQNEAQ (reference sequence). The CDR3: CASRQAQQGLHGYTF. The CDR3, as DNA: TGTGCCAGCAGACAAGCCCAACAGGGGTTGCATGGCTACACCTTC. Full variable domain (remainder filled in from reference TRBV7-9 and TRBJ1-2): DTGVSQNPRHKITKRGQNVTFRCDPISEHNRLYWYRQTLGQGPEFLTYFQNEAQLEKSRLLSDRFSAERPKGSFSTLEIQRTEQGDSAMYLCASRQAQQGLHGYTFGSGTRLTVV.

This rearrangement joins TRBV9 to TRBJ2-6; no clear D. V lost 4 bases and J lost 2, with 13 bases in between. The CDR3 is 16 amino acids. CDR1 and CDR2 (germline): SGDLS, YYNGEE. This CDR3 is CASSSPDRAGANVLTF. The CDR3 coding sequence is TGTGCCAGCAGCTCACCGGACCGAGCTGGGGCCAACGTCCTGACTTTC. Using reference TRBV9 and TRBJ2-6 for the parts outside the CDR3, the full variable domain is DSGVTQTPKHLITATGQRVTLRCSPRSGDLSVYWYQQSLDQGLQFLIQYYNGEERAKGNILERFSAQQFPDLHSELNLSSLELGDSALYFCASSSPDRAGANVLTFGAGSRLTVL.

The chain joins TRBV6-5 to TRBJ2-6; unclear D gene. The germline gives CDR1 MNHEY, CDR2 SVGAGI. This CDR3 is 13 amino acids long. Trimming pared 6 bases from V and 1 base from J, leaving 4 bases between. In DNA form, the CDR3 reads TGTGCCAGCAGCTCGTCTGGGGCCAACGTCCTGACTTTC. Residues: CASSSSGANVLTF.

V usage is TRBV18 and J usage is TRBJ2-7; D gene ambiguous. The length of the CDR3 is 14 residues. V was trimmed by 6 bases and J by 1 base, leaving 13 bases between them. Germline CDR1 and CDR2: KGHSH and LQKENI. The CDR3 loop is CASSLPSDSYEQYF. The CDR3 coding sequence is TGTGCCAGCTCGCTCCCCTCCGATTCCTACGAGCAGTACTTC.

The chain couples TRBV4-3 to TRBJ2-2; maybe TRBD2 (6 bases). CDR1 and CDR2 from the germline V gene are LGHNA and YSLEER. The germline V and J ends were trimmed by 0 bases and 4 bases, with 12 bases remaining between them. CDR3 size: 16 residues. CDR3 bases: TGCGCCAGCAGCCAAGATTGGAGGGGAGGCACCGGGGAGCTGTTTTTT. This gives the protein CASSQDWRGGTGELFF.

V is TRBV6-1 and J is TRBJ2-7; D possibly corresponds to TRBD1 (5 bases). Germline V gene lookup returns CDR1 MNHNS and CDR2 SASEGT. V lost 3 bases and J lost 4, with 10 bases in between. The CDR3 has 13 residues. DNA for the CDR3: TGTGCCAGCAGTGACGCCAGGGTTTACGAGCAGTACTTC. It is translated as CASSDARVYEQYF.

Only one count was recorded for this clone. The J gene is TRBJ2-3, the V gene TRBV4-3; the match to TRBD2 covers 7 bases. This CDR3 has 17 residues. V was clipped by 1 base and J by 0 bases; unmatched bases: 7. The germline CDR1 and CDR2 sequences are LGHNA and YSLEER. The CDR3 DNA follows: TGCGCCAGCAGCCAAGCTGAGCGGGATTTGAGCACAGATACGCAGTATTTT. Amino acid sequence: CASSQAERDLSTDTQYF.

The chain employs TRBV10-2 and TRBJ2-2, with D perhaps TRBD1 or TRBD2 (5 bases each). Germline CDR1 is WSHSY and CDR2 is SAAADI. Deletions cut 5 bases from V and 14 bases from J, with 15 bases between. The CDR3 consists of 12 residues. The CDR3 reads CASSIRDGFLFF. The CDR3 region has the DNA TGCGCCAGCAGTATTAGGGACGGCTTCCTGTTTTTT.

As DNA, the CDR3 is TGTGCCAGCAGCTTAGGTCCAGCGGGACGGCAGTTCTTC. This encodes CASSLGPAGRQFF. V usage is TRBV7-9 and J usage is TRBJ2-1, with TRBD2 matching over 7 bases. The CDR3 has 13 residues. The germline CDR1 and CDR2 sequences are SEHNR and FQNEAQ (reference sequence). Unmatched junction bases numbered 6, after V lost 1 base and J lost 12 bases.

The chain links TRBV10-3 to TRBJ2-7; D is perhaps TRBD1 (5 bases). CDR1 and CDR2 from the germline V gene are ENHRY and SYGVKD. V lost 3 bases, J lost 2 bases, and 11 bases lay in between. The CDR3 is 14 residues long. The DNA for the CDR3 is TGTGCCATCAGTGATTCGGACATCACCTACGAGCAGTACTTC. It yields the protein CAISDSDITYEQYF.

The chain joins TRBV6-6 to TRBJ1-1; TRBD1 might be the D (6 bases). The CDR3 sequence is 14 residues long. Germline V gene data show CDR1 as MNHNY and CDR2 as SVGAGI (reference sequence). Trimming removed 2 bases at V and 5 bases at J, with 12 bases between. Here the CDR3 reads CASSYAEGGTEAFF. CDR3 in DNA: TGTGCCAGCAGTTACGCCGAGGGGGGGACTGAAGCTTTCTTT.

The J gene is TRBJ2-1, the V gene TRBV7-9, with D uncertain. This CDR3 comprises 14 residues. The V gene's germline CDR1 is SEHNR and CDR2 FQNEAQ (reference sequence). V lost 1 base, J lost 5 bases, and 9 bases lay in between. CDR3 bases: TGTGCCAGCAGCTTAGATTTCCCCGACAATGAGCAGTTCTTC. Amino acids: CASSLDFPDNEQFF.

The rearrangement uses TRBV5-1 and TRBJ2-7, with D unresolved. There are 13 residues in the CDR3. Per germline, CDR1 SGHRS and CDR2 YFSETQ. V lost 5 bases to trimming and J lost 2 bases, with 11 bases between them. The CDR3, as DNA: TGCGCCAGCAGTTCGGCCAGACCCTACGAGCAGTACTTC. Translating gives CASSSARPYEQYF.

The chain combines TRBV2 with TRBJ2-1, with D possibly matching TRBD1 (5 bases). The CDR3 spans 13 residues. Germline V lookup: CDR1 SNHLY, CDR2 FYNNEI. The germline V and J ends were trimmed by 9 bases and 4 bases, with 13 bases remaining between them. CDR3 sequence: CARTSTDYNEQFF. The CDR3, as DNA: TGTGCCAGGACCTCGACAGATTACAATGAGCAGTTCTTC.